This TCR beta chain is drawn from a study of blood T cells in healthy people across ages. Study overall: When template switching was applied, about one barcoded beta molecule was captured per two T cells. Study results and limitations: Changes in expanded clonotypes were possibly confounded, as the CMV status of donors was unknown.

The second PCR ran roughly 6 to 11 cycles with a sample-barcoded 5' primer and J-beta primers. TCRdb passed the 5' RACE reads through MiXCR, listing each CDR3 protein once. The data hold some 1.6 million distinct CDR3 sequences, with 30% to 35% observed a single time. At least 6.5 million PBMCs were isolated per sample. V shed 5 bases and J 2 bases; nucleotides not matched to a gene: 17. Germline V gene sequence: CDR1 MGHRA, CDR2 YSYEKL. The length of the CDR3 is 20 residues. About this clonotype itself: The antigen is undetermined.

Material: blood. V and J are TRBV4-1 and TRBJ2-7; the match to TRBD2 covers 14 bases. This receptor was obtained from a woman in her 30s in good health. The CDR3 here is CASSTQKGLAGESYPYEQYF. CDR3 in DNA: TGCGCCAGCAGCACTCAAAAGGGACTAGCGGGGGAATCCTACCCCTACGAGCAGTACTTC.